Below are 8 T cell receptor beta chains sequenced from a single sample in a study of T-cell memory formation after mild COVID-19. From the 5' RACE reads, TCRdb called clonotypes with MiXCR, one entry per CDR3 protein. There are tens of thousands of distinct CDR3 sequences in the sample; around 15% occur only once, and approximately 40% lies in the top ten. The material sequenced was PBMCs or a T cell subset sorted from them (not recorded which). The receptors stem from a man between 18 and 35 years old who had mild COVID-19 (a few samples of this study predate the infection). Cell type and time point are not known.

This clonotype was counted a few times. The V gene is TRBV4-3, the J gene TRBJ1-1, with 7 bases lining up with TRBD1. V lost 3 bases, J lost 6 bases, and 4 bases stayed unmatched. Germline CDR1 reads LGHNA; CDR2 reads YSLEER. The CDR3 is made up of 13 amino acids. The CDR3 DNA reads as TGCGCCAGCAGCCACAGGGGGAAAGCTGAAGCTTTCTTT. It encodes CASSHRGKAEAFF.

This clonotype was seen a few times. The gene calls are TRBV20-1 and TRBJ1-1; D ambiguous. The CDR3 extends over 12 amino acids. V was trimmed by 5 bases and J by 4 bases, leaving 11 bases between them. Looked up from germline, CDR1 is DFQATT and CDR2 is SNEGSKA (reference sequence). CDR3: CSARGRGTEAFF. CDR3 nucleotides: TGCAGTGCTCGTGGTCGAGGCACTGAAGCTTTCTTT.

The chain is built from TRBV6-5 and TRBJ2-3; tentatively, D is TRBD1 (6 bases). CDR1 MNHEY and CDR2 SVGAGI come from the germline V gene. CDR3 length: 16 residues. Trimming pared 6 bases from V and 2 bases from J, leaving 18 bases between. The CDR3 coding sequence is TGTGCCAGCAGCCTCTTATGGGGGCTAGCCACAGATACGCAGTATTTT. Its translation is CASSLLWGLATDTQYF.

This clonotype was found a few times. The chain links TRBV4-2 to TRBJ2-3; TRBD2 matches 8 bases. This CDR3 region has 16 residues. Germline CDR1 LGHNA, CDR2 YNFKEQ. The J segment lost 4 bases and the V segment lost 1 base, leaving 7 bases of the junction unmatched. The CDR3 DNA is TGTGCCAGCAGCCAAGGCGGGGGGCACGTCGCAGATACGCAGTATTTT. It is translated as CASSQGGGHVADTQYF.

This clonotype has only a few counts. The chain combines TRBV6-6 with TRBJ2-1; D might be TRBD1 or TRBD2, each matching 5 bases. The germline V gene encodes CDR1 MNHNY and CDR2 SVGAGI (reference sequence). Deletions cut 8 bases from V and 10 bases from J, with 15 bases between. This CDR3 has 12 amino acids. The DNA for the CDR3 is TGTGCCAGCCAACGAGGGGTTGGGGAGCAGTTCTTC. It translates to CASQRGVGEQFF.

This rearrangement joins TRBV7-8 to TRBJ2-1; tentative D call: TRBD1 (6 bases). Germline V CDR1 and CDR2: SGHVS, FQNEAQ. V lost 3 bases and J 8 bases, leaving 8 bases between the germline ends. CDR3 length equals 12 residues. The CDR3 DNA follows: TGTGCCAGCAGCTTGAACAGGGATGAGCAGTTCTTC. It translates to CASSLNRDEQFF.

In its sample, this clonotype was seen a few times. The chain has TRBV5-1 and TRBJ1-5, with TRBD1 as a possible D gene (5 bases). The CDR3 has 15 residues. Germline V gives CDR1 SGHRS, CDR2 YFSETQ. V was shortened by 0 bases and J by 7 bases, with 14 bases between the two germline ends. The CDR3 here is CASSLEAGSEQPQHF. The CDR3 region has the DNA TGCGCCAGCAGCTTGGAAGCAGGGTCGGAGCAGCCCCAGCATTTT.

This clonotype was counted a few times. The rearrangement joins TRBV5-6 to TRBJ1-4; D is perhaps TRBD1 (5 bases). CDR3 length: 16 residues. Germline V gene lookup returns CDR1 SGHDT and CDR2 YYEEEE. V was clipped by 3 bases and J by 0 bases, with 12 bases between them. The CDR3 loop reads CASSSGTVATNEKLFF. DNA of the CDR3: TGTGCCAGCAGCTCCGGGACGGTTGCAACTAATGAAAAACTGTTTTTT. Full variable domain (outside the CDR3, taken from reference TRBV5-6 and TRBJ1-4): DAGVTQSPTHLIKTRGQQVTLRCSPKSGHDTVSWYQQALGQGPQFIFQYYEEEERQRGNFPDRFSGHQFPNYSSELNVNALLLGDSALYLCASSSGTVATNEKLFFGSGTQLSVL.